The present T cell receptor beta chain was sequenced within a study of T cells in Graves' hyperthyroidism and ophthalmopathy. A NOSPECS grade of at least 4, a Clinical Activity Score of at least 3 and duration under 3 months were recorded in ophthalmopathy patients. Diagnoses were established using clinical symptoms, serum thyroxine and TRAb, thyroid ultrasound and orbital computed tomography. Study-level results: Using 13 V-J features, a model discriminated ophthalmopathy from stable hyperthyroidism. Ophthalmopathy was predicted by the model a median of 6.5 months ahead of onset.

Authors of the study amplified TCR beta CDR3 regions from RNA transcripts. TCR CDR3 underwent first-round RT-PCR with the HTBI primer set. MiXCR, applied by TCRdb to the multiplex PCR reads, yields one record per CDR3 protein. The sample lists approximately 490,000 distinct CDR3 sequences; around a fifth were seen once. The CDR3 runs 18 residues. V gave up 4 bases and J gave up 3 bases; unmatched junction bases: 12. CDR1 and CDR2 from the germline V gene are LNHDA and SQIVND (reference sequence). The sample holds a few counts of this clonotype. Its specificity is not known. The rearrangement joins TRBV19 to TRBJ2-1, with 10 positions matching TRBD2. Material for sequencing was blood. This clonotype was sampled from a woman in her seventies with Graves' ophthalmopathy. CDR3 bases: TGTGCCAGTAGTAGCCTAGCGGGAGTAGGTGCCGTCTACAATGAGCAGTTCTTC. This sequence encodes CASSSLAGVGAVYNEQFF.